The entry that follows covers one TCR beta chain sequence. This record belongs to a study of blood T cell repertoires in COVID-19. The wider study: COVID-19 samples, acute and convalescent, were from the United States, Italy and Spain. From T cells, B-cell-depleted T cells, or PBMCs came the material, which was cDNA or gDNA.

Libraries were prepared by immunoSEQ multiplex PCR; TCRdb keeps only in-frame clonotypes and omits some of them. The repertoire holds 25,000 to 30,000 clones, with approximately 84% as singletons. CDR1 and CDR2 (germline): WSHSY, SAAADI. V lost 6 bases and J lost 7, with 12 bases in between. The CDR3 consists of 12 residues. The TCR was taken from a woman at least 80 years old with acute or convalescent COVID-19. The V gene is TRBV10-2, the J gene TRBJ2-5, with D perhaps matching TRBD2 (5 bases). The sample comprised peripheral blood. For the CDR3, the DNA is TGCGCCAGCAGGGGGTTGGCGGGGACCCAGTACTTC. It is translated as CASRGLAGTQYF.